In this sample, the clone carrying this T cell receptor beta chain turned up a few times. Its antigen is currently unknown. Each diagnosis was grounded in clinical symptoms, serum thyroxine and TRAb, thyroid ultrasound, and orbital computed tomography. Template material for amplifying TCR beta CDR3 regions consisted of RNA transcripts. Initially, a first-round RT-PCR of the TCR CDR3 employed the HTBI primer set. A single record per CDR3 protein comes from TCRdb applying MiXCR to the multiplex PCR reads. The data show about 410,000 distinct CDR3 sequences, approximately 14% seen once. The length of the CDR3 is 16 residues. V gave up 6 bases and J gave up 7 bases, with 22 bases separating them. The V gene's germline CDR1 is DFQATT and CDR2 SNEGSKA (reference sequence). These data are taken from a study of T cells in Graves' hyperthyroidism and ophthalmopathy. Whole-study results and caveats: Ophthalmopathy stood apart from stable hyperthyroidism in a 13 V-J model. Among thyroid clonotypes expanded above 0.001, most also appeared in blood.

The sequence came from a woman aged 25 to 39 with Graves' ophthalmopathy. Sequences were obtained from blood. The V call is TRBV20-1, the J call TRBJ1-6; D remains ambiguous. CDR3 nucleotide sequence: TGCAGTGCCCCGCATACGGGGAGCATTATGAATTCACCCCTCCACTTT. It yields the protein CSAPHTGSIMNSPLHF.